The 12 T cell receptor beta chains below come from one sample, sequenced in a study of T cell changes during pregnancy in multiple sclerosis. Method: immunoSEQ multiplex PCR; TCRdb's copy keeps in-frame clones and lacks some. The repertoire holds tens of thousands of clones, with about 95% as singletons. The material sequenced was CD8+ T cells from peripheral blood mononuclear cells, taken after pregnancy. The receptors stem from a female donor with multiple sclerosis, enrolled in a pregnancy study.

CDR3 bases: TGTGCCTGGAGTGTACAGGGGACCGGGGAGCTGTTTTTT. This encodes CAWSVQGTGELFF. This chain links TRBV30 with TRBJ2-2; 7 bases fit TRBD1. Germline V gene sequence: CDR1 GTSNPN, CDR2 SVGIG (reference sequence). The CDR3 contains 13 residues. V shed 0 bases, J shed 5 bases, and the junction held 0 bases outside the gene matches.

The rearrangement links TRBV4-1 to TRBJ1-3; weak D call: TRBD1 (6 bases). The CDR3 runs to 16 residues. CDR1 MGHRA and CDR2 YSYEKL come from the germline V gene. The V end was cut by 0 bases, the J end by 2 bases, with 11 bases between. CDR3 nucleotide sequence: TGCGCCAGCAGCCAAGAGCCCAGGGGCGCTGGAAACACCATATATTTT. Translated: CASSQEPRGAGNTIYF.

The CDR3 DNA sequence: TGCGCCAGCAGCCAAGTTGGTCTAGTGGCAGATACGCAGTATTTT. Its protein is CASSQVGLVADTQYF. The chain joins TRBV4-1 to TRBJ2-3; no clear D. Between the trimmed V and J ends, which lost 1 base and 4 bases, there was a span of 12 bases. The CDR3 sequence is 15 residues long. CDR1 is MGHRA and CDR2 is YSYEKL in the germline V gene.

The rearrangement links TRBV7-2 to TRBJ2-1, with 12 bases lining up with TRBD2. CDR1 SGHTA and CDR2 FQGNSA come from the germline V gene. Losses at the gene ends were 4 bases for V and 1 base for J; bases not matched to a gene: 5. There are 17 residues in the CDR3. CDR3 nucleotide sequence: TGTGCCAGCAGCTCCACTAGCGGGAGGCCATCCTACAATGAGCAGTTCTTC. Its translation is CASSSTSGRPSYNEQFF.

This clone was observed once. The chain links TRBV14 to TRBJ1-2, with D perhaps matching TRBD1 (6 bases). V shed 4 bases and J shed 3 bases, with 12 bases lying between them. Germline-derived CDR1 and CDR2 are SGHDN and FVKESK. The CDR3 loop spans 14 amino acids. CDR3: CASSLWGRDYGYTF. The CDR3 DNA follows: TGTGCCAGCAGCCTCTGGGGGCGCGACTATGGCTACACCTTC.

This clone was seen just once. The chain recombines TRBV7-9 with TRBJ2-1, with TRBD1 matching over 8 bases. J lost 4 bases, V lost 6 bases, and 5 bases had no gene match. Germline V gene lookup returns CDR1 SEHNR and CDR2 FQNEAQ (reference sequence). CDR3 length equals 14 residues. This chain's CDR3 is CASRTGDGYNEQFF. The DNA of the CDR3 is TGTGCCAGCAGGACAGGGGATGGGTACAATGAGCAGTTCTTC.

The chain employs TRBV9 and TRBJ2-1; TRBD2 matches at 12 bases. The junction had 11 bases not matched to a gene; V was cut back by 3 bases and J by 7 bases. Germline V gives CDR1 SGDLS, CDR2 YYNGEE. The CDR3 contains 17 residues. The CDR3 nucleotides read TGTGCCAGCAGCGGATCGAAACTAGCGGGAGGTTGGAATGAGCAGTTCTTC. Translating it yields CASSGSKLAGGWNEQFF.

The chain carries TRBV5-1 and TRBJ2-1, with 11 nucleotides matching TRBD2. After removal of 0 bases from V and 4 bases from J, the junction contained 3 bases not matched to a gene. CDR3 size: 16 residues. CDR1 and CDR2 from the germline V gene are SGHRS and YFSETQ. In nucleotides, the CDR3 is TGCGCCAGCAGCTTGGTCGGGACTAGCGGATACAATGAGCAGTTCTTC. Its translation is CASSLVGTSGYNEQFF.

V usage is TRBV10-1 and J usage is TRBJ2-7; 10 positions match TRBD2. CDR1 is WNHNN, CDR2 SYGVQD, per germline (reference sequence). Trimming took 3 bases from V and 2 from J; bases not matched to a gene: 4. The CDR3 consists of 15 residues. CDR3 sequence (DNA): TGCGCCAGCAGTGAACTAGCGGGACCTCCCTACGAGCAGTACTTC. Amino acid sequence: CASSELAGPPYEQYF.

The CDR3 nucleotides read TGTGCCAGCTATCCTGTAGGGGATAGCGGGAGGATTCCCCTGGACGAGCAGTACTTC. It codes for CASYPVGDSGRIPLDEQYF. This chain uses TRBV5-8 with TRBJ2-7; TRBD2 matches at 10 bases. Germline CDR1 SGHTS, CDR2 YDEGEE. Trimming removed 7 bases from V and 5 bases from J; junction bases left unmatched: 24. The CDR3 runs 19 residues.

The V and J genes are TRBV28 and TRBJ2-3, with TRBD2 identical over 7 bases. J lost 4 bases, V lost 11 bases, and 12 bases had no gene match. CDR1 and CDR2 (germline): MDHEN, SYDVKM. CDR3 length equals 14 residues. The CDR3, as DNA: TGTGCCTGGGGGGGAGGCCCTAGCCCAGATACGCAGTATTTT. Protein product: CAWGGGPSPDTQYF.

This chain joins TRBV4-1 and TRBJ2-7; TRBD1 agrees at 7 bases. Germline trimming cut 4 bases from V and 4 bases from J; bases unmatched to any gene: 10. The length of the CDR3 is 15 residues. Germline V gene data show CDR1 as MGHRA and CDR2 as YSYEKL. CDR3 sequence reads: CASSLNRGRGYEQYF. In nucleotides, the CDR3 is TGCGCCAGCAGCCTTAACAGGGGACGAGGGTACGAGCAGTACTTC.